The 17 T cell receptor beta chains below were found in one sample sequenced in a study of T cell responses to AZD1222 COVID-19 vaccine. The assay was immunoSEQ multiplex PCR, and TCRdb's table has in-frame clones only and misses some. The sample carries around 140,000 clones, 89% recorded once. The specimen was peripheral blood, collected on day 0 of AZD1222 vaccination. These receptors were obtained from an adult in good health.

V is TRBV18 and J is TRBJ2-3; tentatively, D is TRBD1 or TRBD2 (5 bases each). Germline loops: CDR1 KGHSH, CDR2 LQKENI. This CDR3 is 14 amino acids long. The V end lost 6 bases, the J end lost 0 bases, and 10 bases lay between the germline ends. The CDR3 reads CASSGRASTDTQYF. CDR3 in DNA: TGTGCCAGCTCGGGACGAGCTAGCACAGATACGCAGTATTTT.

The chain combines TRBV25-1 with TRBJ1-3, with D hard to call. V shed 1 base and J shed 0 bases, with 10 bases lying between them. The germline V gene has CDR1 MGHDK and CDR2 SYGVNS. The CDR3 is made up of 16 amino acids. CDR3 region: CASSEWKYRSGNTIYF. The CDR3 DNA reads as TGTGCCAGCAGTGAATGGAAGTACCGCTCTGGAAACACCATATATTTT. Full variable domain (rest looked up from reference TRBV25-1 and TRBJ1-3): EADIYQTPRYLVIGTGKKITLECSQTMGHDKMYWYQQDPGMELHLIHYSYGVNSTEKGDLSSESTVSRIRTEHFPLTLESARPSHTSQYLCASSEWKYRSGNTIYFGEGSWLTVV.

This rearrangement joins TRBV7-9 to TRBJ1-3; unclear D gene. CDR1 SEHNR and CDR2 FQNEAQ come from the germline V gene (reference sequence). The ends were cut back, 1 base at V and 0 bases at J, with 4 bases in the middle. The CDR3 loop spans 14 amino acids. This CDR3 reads CASSLVPSGNTIYF. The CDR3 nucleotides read TGTGCCAGCAGCTTAGTACCCTCTGGAAACACCATATATTTT.

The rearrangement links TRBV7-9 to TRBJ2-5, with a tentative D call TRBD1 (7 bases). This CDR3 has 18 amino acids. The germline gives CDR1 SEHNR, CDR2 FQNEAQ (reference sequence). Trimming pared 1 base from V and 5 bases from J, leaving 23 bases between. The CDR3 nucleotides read TGTGCCAGCAGCTTAGAGTTGTCGGGGGCCAGGGGGTACGAGACCCAGTACTTC. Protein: CASSLELSGARGYETQYF. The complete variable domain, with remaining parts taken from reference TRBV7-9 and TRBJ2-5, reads DTGVSQNPRHKITKRGQNVTFRCDPISEHNRLYWYRQTLGQGPEFLTYFQNEAQLEKSRLLSDRFSAERPKGSFSTLEIQRTEQGDSAMYLCASSLELSGARGYETQYFGPGTRLLVL.

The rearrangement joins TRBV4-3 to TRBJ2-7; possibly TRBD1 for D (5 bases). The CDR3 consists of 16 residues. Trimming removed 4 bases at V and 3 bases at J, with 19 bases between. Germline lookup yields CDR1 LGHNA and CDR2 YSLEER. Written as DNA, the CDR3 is TGCGCCAGCAGCCTTCTTCGACAGAGTGGAATCTACGAGCAGTACTTC. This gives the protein CASSLLRQSGIYEQYF.

The CDR3 reads CASSRQSLYEQYF. The CDR3 bases are TGTGCCAGCAGTCGACAATCCCTCTACGAGCAGTACTTC. The V call is TRBV28, the J call TRBJ2-7; D is ambiguous. This CDR3 has 13 residues. V was shortened by 5 bases and J by 3 bases, with 11 bases between the two germline ends. CDR1 and CDR2 from the germline V gene are MDHEN and SYDVKM.

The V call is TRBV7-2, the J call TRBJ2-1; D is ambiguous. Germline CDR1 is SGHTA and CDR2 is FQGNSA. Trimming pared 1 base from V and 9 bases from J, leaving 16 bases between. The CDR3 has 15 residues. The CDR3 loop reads CASSLVGNPYGEQFF. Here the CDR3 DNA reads TGTGCCAGCAGCTTAGTGGGCAACCCTTACGGTGAGCAGTTCTTC.

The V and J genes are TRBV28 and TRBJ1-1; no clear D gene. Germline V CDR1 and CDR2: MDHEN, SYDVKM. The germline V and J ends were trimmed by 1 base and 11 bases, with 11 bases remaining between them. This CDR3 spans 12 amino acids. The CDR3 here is CASSLLERTAFF. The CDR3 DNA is TGTGCCAGCAGTTTATTGGAGCGAACGGCTTTCTTT.

The CDR3, as DNA: TGTGCCAGCAGTGGGCAGGGGGCAACTAATGAAAAACTGTTTTTT. Its protein product is CASSGQGATNEKLFF. J is TRBJ1-4 and V is TRBV2; 7 nucleotides align to TRBD1. Germline loops: CDR1 SNHLY, CDR2 FYNNEI. With 4 bases clipped from V and 0 bases from J, the junction kept 2 bases outside the gene matches. The CDR3 has 15 amino acids.

The CDR3 region is CASTSQGYSPLHF. As DNA, the CDR3 is TGTGCCAGCACCTCTCAGGGGTATTCACCCCTCCACTTT. The rearrangement uses TRBV27 and TRBJ1-6; the D gene is possibly TRBD1 (6 bases). The CDR3 covers 13 residues. V lost 7 bases to trimming and J lost 8 bases, with 12 bases between them. Germline values: CDR1 MNHEY, CDR2 SMNVEV (reference sequence).

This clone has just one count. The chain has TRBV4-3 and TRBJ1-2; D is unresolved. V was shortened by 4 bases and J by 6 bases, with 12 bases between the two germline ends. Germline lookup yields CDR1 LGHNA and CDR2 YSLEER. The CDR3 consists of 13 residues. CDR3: CASSPNLSDGYTF. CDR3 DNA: TGCGCCAGCAGCCCTAATTTATCGGATGGCTACACCTTC.

The CDR3 DNA follows: TGTGCCAGCAGCTTATGGACAGAAAATCAGCCCCAGCATTTT. Residues: CASSLWTENQPQHF. The rearrangement links TRBV5-8 to TRBJ1-5, with D possibly matching TRBD1 (6 bases). This CDR3 is 14 amino acids long. V lost 2 bases, J lost 4 bases, and 10 bases lay in between. Germline V gene data show CDR1 as SGHTS and CDR2 as YDEGEE.

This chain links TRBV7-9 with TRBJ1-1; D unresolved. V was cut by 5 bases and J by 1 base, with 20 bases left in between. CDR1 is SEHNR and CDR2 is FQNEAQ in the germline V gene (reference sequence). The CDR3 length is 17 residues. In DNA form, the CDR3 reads TGTGCCAGCAGCCCTATTACTACCAGGCTCCCGAACACTGAAGCTTTCTTT. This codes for CASSPITTRLPNTEAFF.

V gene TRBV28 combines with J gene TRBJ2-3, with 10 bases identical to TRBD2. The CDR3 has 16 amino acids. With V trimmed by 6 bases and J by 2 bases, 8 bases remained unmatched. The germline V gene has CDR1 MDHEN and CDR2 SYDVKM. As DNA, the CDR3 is TGTGCCAGCAGAGGCAAAGGACTAGCGGTCACAGATACGCAGTATTTT. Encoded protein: CASRGKGLAVTDTQYF.

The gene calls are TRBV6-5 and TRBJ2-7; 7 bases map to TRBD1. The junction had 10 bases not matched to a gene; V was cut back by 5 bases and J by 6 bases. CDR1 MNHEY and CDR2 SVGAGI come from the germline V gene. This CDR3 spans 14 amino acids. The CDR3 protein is CASSNRQGPGEQYF. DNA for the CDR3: TGTGCCAGCAGTAACCGACAGGGTCCGGGCGAGCAGTACTTC.

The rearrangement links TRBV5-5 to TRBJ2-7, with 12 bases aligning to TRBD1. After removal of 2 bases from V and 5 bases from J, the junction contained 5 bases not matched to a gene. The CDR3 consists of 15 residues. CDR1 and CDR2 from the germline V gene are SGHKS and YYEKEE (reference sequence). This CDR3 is CASSFPGTGGHEQYF. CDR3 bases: TGTGCCAGCAGCTTTCCCGGGACAGGGGGCCACGAGCAGTACTTC.

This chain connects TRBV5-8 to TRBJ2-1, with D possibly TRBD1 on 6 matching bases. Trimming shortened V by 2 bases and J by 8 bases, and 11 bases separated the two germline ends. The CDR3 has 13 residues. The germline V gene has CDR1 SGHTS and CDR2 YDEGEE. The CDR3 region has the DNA TGTGCCAGCAGCTTTCGAGGGACACATGAGCAGTTCTTC. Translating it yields CASSFRGTHEQFF.